This is a list of T cell receptor beta chains from one sample in a study of immune characterization of retroperitoneal liposarcoma. TCRdb reprocessed the PCR reads via MiXCR and lists one record per CDR3 protein. The sample has some 10,000 distinct CDR3 sequences; roughly a quarter are singletons. The specimen was tumor tissue. These receptor sequences come from a female donor with retroperitoneal liposarcoma. Each CDR3 is given with its conserved first and last residue. Fields, in order: J gene, V gene, clone size, CDR3 protein. Clone size is not always given. Where it is, it says once, few, many or a class for expanded clones.

TRBJ2-7 | TRBV7-2 | medium-sized | CASTMALGPYYEQYF
TRBJ1-2 | TRBV7-8 | many | CASSFSVAAFEGYTF
TRBJ1-6 | TRBV12-3/TRBV12-4 | few | CASSEDSNSPLHF
TRBJ2-3 | TRBV27 | NA | CASSVTVTDTQYF
TRBJ2-5 | TRBV7-8 | NA | CASSLGDNEQYF
TRBJ2-3 | TRBV6-6 | many | CASSYFGLFPSTDTQYF
NA | TRBV11-2 | NA | CASSRTSGGAQETQYF
TRBJ2-1 | TRBV6-6 | NA | CASSYSSASNEQFF
TRBJ1-5 | TRBV12-3/TRBV12-4 | NA | CASSPGQGAGSQPQHF
TRBJ1-1 | TRBV6-4 | NA | CASSDRANTEAFF
NA | TRBV6-1 | NA | CASSEADYEQYF
TRBJ2-1 | TRBV6-2/TRBV6-3 | few | CASSYSMTESFQGIQFF